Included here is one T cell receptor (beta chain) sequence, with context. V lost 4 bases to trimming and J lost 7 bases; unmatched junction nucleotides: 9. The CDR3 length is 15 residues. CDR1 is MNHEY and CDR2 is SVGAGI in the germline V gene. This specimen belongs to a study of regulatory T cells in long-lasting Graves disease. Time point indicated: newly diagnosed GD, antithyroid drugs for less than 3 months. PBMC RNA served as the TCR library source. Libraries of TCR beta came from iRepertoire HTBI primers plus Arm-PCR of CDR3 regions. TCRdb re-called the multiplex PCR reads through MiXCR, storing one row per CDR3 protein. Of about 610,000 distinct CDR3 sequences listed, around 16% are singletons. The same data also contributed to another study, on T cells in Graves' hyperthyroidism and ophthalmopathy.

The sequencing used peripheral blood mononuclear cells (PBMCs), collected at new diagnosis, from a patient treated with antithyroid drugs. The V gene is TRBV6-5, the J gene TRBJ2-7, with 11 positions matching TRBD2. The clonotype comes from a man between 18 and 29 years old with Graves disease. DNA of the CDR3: TGTGCCAGCAGTTCCATTTCTAGCGGGAGGAGTGAGCAGTACTTC. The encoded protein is CASSSISSGRSEQYF.